The rows below give T cell receptor beta chains drawn from one sample of a study of shared clonotypes between healthy human individuals. Produced via immunoSEQ multiplex PCR; TCRdb's table is partial and in-frame only. The top ten hold around 0.21% of the sample, which has 760,000 or so clones, approximately 97% seen once. Material: naive CD8+ T cells sorted from blood. Every receptor here comes from a man between 25 and 39 years old in good health. CDR3s include the opening cysteine and the closing phenylalanine or tryptophan. D genes are given only for firm matches. The size field is filled for only some rows; it gives once, few, many or a size class.

len: 15
j_gene: TRBJ2-7
v_gene: TRBV7-9
d_gene: NA
abundance: NA
CDR3aa: CASSSHGNGQYEQYF
CDR3nt: TGTGCCAGCAGCTCACACGGGAACGGACAGTACGAGCAGTACTTC

len: 15
j_gene: TRBJ1-1
v_gene: TRBV29-1
d_gene: TRBD1
abundance: NA
CDR3aa: CSVLGQGTVNTEAFF
CDR3nt: TGCAGCGTTCTCGGACAGGGCACGGTGAACACTGAAGCTTTCTTT

len: 13
j_gene: TRBJ2-7
v_gene: TRBV27
d_gene: TRBD2
abundance: NA
CDR3aa: CASSLRLAGEQYF
CDR3nt: TGTGCCAGCAGCCTTCGACTAGCGGGTGAGCAGTACTTC

len: 13
j_gene: TRBJ2-7
v_gene: TRBV7-9
d_gene: TRBD1
abundance: NA
CDR3aa: CASSSTGGWEQYF
CDR3nt: TGTGCCAGCAGCTCCACAGGGGGCTGGGAGCAGTACTTC

len: 13
j_gene: TRBJ2-7
v_gene: TRBV19
d_gene: NA
abundance: NA
CDR3aa: CASSIGHLSEQYF
CDR3nt: TGTGCCAGTAGTATAGGACACCTTAGTGAGCAGTACTTC

len: 13
j_gene: TRBJ2-1
v_gene: TRBV6-1
d_gene: TRBD1
abundance: NA
CDR3aa: CASRVTGGNEQFF
CDR3nt: TGTGCCAGCAGAGTGACAGGGGGCAATGAGCAGTTCTTC

len: 14
j_gene: TRBJ2-7
v_gene: TRBV27
d_gene: NA
abundance: NA
CDR3aa: CASSTSAGGYEQYF
CDR3nt: TGTGCCAGCAGTACCTCGGCAGGGGGGTACGAGCAGTACTTC

len: 16
j_gene: TRBJ2-1
v_gene: TRBV28
d_gene: TRBD1
abundance: NA
CDR3aa: CASSLPGQKITDEQFF
CDR3nt: TGTGCCAGCAGTTTACCGGGACAGAAAATAACGGATGAGCAGTTCTTC

len: 14
j_gene: TRBJ1-2
v_gene: TRBV7-9
d_gene: NA
abundance: NA
CDR3aa: CASSLPGQEYGYTF
CDR3nt: TGTGCCAGCAGCTTACCCGGCCAGGAGTATGGCTACACCTTC

len: 15
j_gene: TRBJ2-3
v_gene: TRBV15
d_gene: TRBD2
abundance: NA
CDR3aa: CATRRTSGNTDTQYF
CDR3nt: TGTGCCACCAGGAGGACTAGCGGGAACACAGATACGCAGTATTTT

len: 14
j_gene: TRBJ2-7
v_gene: TRBV7-6
d_gene: TRBD1
abundance: NA
CDR3aa: CASSPGTGTYEQYF
CDR3nt: TGTGCCAGCAGCCCCGGGACAGGGACCTACGAGCAGTACTTC

len: 15
j_gene: TRBJ1-2
v_gene: TRBV7-9
d_gene: TRBD1
abundance: NA
CDR3aa: CASSYDAGTDYGYTF
CDR3nt: TGTGCCAGCAGCTATGATGCCGGGACAGACTATGGCTACACCTTC

len: 14
j_gene: TRBJ2-1
v_gene: TRBV28
d_gene: TRBD1
abundance: NA
CDR3aa: CASEPGQGDNEQFF
CDR3nt: TGTGCCAGTGAACCGGGACAGGGGGACAATGAGCAGTTCTTC

len: 14
j_gene: TRBJ2-7
v_gene: TRBV7-9
d_gene: NA
abundance: NA
CDR3aa: CASSHPTLPYEQYF
CDR3nt: TGTGCCAGCAGCCACCCAACCCTACCCTACGAGCAGTACTTC

len: 15
j_gene: TRBJ1-2
v_gene: TRBV4-2
d_gene: NA
abundance: NA
CDR3aa: CASSQELPGSYGYTF
CDR3nt: TGTGCCAGCAGCCAAGAGTTGCCGGGGAGCTATGGCTACACCTTC

len: 14
j_gene: TRBJ1-5
v_gene: TRBV6-1
d_gene: NA
abundance: NA
CDR3aa: CASGPWGGNQPQHF
CDR3nt: TGTGCCAGCGGACCTTGGGGAGGCAATCAGCCCCAGCATTTT

len: 19
j_gene: TRBJ1-1
v_gene: TRBV5-1
d_gene: NA
abundance: NA
CDR3aa: CASSLSLLRGPAPGTEAFF
CDR3nt: TGCGCCAGCAGCTTATCCCTTCTCCGGGGCCCTGCCCCAGGAACTGAAGCTTTCTTT

len: 15
j_gene: TRBJ2-5
v_gene: TRBV9
d_gene: TRBD2
abundance: once
CDR3aa: CASSPEAGVVETQYF
CDR3nt: TGTGCCAGCAGCCCAGAAGCGGGAGTGGTGGAGACCCAGTACTTC

len: 14
j_gene: TRBJ2-7
v_gene: TRBV28
d_gene: NA
abundance: NA
CDR3aa: CASSPRDTTYEQYF
CDR3nt: TGTGCCAGCAGTCCGCGGGACACAACCTACGAGCAGTACTTC

len: 15
j_gene: TRBJ1-1
v_gene: TRBV27
d_gene: NA
abundance: NA
CDR3aa: CASSSRGDMNTEAFF
CDR3nt: TGTGCCAGCAGTTCCAGAGGGGATATGAACACTGAAGCTTTCTTT

len: 13
j_gene: TRBJ2-7
v_gene: TRBV10-3
d_gene: NA
abundance: NA
CDR3aa: CAISESQVYEQYF
CDR3nt: TGTGCCATCAGTGAGTCTCAGGTATACGAGCAGTACTTC

len: 13
j_gene: TRBJ1-1
v_gene: TRBV10-2
d_gene: NA
abundance: NA
CDR3aa: CASSEGVNTEAFF
CDR3nt: TGCGCCAGCAGTGAGGGAGTGAACACTGAAGCTTTCTTT

len: 14
j_gene: TRBJ2-7
v_gene: TRBV9
d_gene: NA
abundance: NA
CDR3aa: CASSASWGSYEQYF
CDR3nt: TGTGCCAGCAGCGCTTCCTGGGGCTCCTACGAGCAGTACTTC

len: 14
j_gene: TRBJ2-7
v_gene: TRBV2
d_gene: NA
abundance: NA
CDR3aa: CASREDKGNYEQYF
CDR3nt: TGTGCCAGCAGAGAGGACAAGGGTAACTACGAGCAGTACTTC

len: 13
j_gene: TRBJ2-7
v_gene: TRBV14
d_gene: NA
abundance: NA
CDR3aa: CASSLQGVGEQYF
CDR3nt: TGTGCCAGCAGCCTCCAGGGAGTTGGCGAGCAGTACTTC

len: 14
j_gene: TRBJ1-2
v_gene: TRBV29-1
d_gene: TRBD1
abundance: NA
CDR3aa: CSVHRGKVLNGYTF
CDR3nt: TGCAGCGTCCACAGGGGAAAAGTGCTAAATGGCTACACCTTC

len: 15
j_gene: TRBJ2-7
v_gene: TRBV4-1
d_gene: TRBD2
abundance: NA
CDR3aa: CASSQNSGLAYEQYF
CDR3nt: TGCGCCAGCAGCCAAAATAGCGGGCTGGCCTACGAGCAGTACTTC

len: 15
j_gene: TRBJ2-3
v_gene: TRBV10-2
d_gene: TRBD2
abundance: NA
CDR3aa: CASRVAGVGTDTQYF
CDR3nt: TGCGCCAGCAGGGTAGCGGGAGTCGGCACAGATACGCAGTATTTT

len: 19
j_gene: TRBJ2-3
v_gene: TRBV11-2
d_gene: TRBD2
abundance: once
CDR3aa: CASSLGYRGLAESTDTQYF
CDR3nt: TGTGCCAGCAGCTTGGGGTACAGGGGACTAGCGGAAAGCACAGATACGCAGTATTTT

len: 16
j_gene: TRBJ2-1
v_gene: TRBV11-2
d_gene: TRBD2
abundance: NA
CDR3aa: CASSLTTSGSYNEQFF
CDR3nt: TGTGCCAGCAGCTTAACGACTAGCGGGTCCTACAATGAGCAGTTCTTC

len: 17
j_gene: TRBJ1-1
v_gene: TRBV5-1
d_gene: TRBD1
abundance: NA
CDR3aa: CASSLAAGQIVVTEAFF
CDR3nt: TGCGCCAGCAGCTTGGCCGCGGGACAGATCGTCGTGACTGAAGCTTTCTTT

len: 15
j_gene: TRBJ2-1
v_gene: TRBV11-2
d_gene: TRBD2
abundance: NA
CDR3aa: CASRKLAGVANEQFF
CDR3nt: TGTGCCAGCAGAAAACTAGCGGGAGTTGCCAATGAGCAGTTCTTC

len: 14
j_gene: TRBJ2-7
v_gene: TRBV27
d_gene: NA
abundance: NA
CDR3aa: CASSLYQGLYEQYF
CDR3nt: TGTGCCAGCAGTTTATACCAGGGTCTCTACGAGCAGTACTTC

len: 16
j_gene: TRBJ2-1
v_gene: TRBV27
d_gene: NA
abundance: NA
CDR3aa: CASSLTGDSSYNEQFF
CDR3nt: TGTGCCAGCAGTTTAACGGGGGACAGCTCCTACAATGAGCAGTTCTTC

len: 13
j_gene: TRBJ2-7
v_gene: TRBV27
d_gene: NA
abundance: NA
CDR3aa: CASSLAASYEQYF
CDR3nt: TGTGCCAGCAGTCTTGCCGCGTCCTACGAGCAGTACTTC

len: 14
j_gene: TRBJ2-7
v_gene: TRBV21-1
d_gene: NA
abundance: NA
CDR3aa: CASSRGDSTYEQYF
CDR3nt: TGTGCCAGCAGCAGAGGGGACAGTACCTACGAGCAGTACTTC